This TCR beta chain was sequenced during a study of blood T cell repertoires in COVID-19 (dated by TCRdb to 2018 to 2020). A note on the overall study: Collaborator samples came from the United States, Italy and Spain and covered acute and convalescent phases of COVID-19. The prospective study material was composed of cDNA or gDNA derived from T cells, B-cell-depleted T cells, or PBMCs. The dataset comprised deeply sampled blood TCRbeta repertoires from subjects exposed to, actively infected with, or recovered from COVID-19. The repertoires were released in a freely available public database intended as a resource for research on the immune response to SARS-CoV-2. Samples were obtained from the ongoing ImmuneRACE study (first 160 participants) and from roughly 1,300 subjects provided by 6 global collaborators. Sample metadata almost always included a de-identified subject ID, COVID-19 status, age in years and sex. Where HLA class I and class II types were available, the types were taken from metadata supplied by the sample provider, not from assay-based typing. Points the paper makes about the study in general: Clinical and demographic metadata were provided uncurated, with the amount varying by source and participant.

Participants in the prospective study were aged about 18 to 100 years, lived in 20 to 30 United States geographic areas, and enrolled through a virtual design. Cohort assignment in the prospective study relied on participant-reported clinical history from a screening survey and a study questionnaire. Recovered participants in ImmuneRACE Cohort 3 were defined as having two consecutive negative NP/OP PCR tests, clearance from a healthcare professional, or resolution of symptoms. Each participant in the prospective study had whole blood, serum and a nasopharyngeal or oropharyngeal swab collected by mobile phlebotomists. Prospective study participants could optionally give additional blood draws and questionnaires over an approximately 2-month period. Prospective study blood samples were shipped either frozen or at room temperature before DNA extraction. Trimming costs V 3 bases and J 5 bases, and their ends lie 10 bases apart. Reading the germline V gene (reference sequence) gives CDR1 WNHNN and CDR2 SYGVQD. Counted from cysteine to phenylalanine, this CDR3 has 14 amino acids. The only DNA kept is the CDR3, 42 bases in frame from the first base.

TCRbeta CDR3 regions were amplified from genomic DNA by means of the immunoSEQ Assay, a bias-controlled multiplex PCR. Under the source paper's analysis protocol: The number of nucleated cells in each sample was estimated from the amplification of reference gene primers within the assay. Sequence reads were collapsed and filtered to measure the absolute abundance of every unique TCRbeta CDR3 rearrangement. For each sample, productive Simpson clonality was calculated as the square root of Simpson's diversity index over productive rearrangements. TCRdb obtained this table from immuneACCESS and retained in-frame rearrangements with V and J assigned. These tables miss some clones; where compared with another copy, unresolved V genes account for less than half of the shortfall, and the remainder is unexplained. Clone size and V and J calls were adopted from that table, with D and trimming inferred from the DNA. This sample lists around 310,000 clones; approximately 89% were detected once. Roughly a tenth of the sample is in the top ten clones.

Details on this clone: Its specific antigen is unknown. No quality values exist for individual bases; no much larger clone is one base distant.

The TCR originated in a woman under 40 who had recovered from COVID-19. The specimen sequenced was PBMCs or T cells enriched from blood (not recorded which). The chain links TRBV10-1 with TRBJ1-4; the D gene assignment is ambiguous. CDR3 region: CASSDNGMNEKLFF. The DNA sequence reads TGCGCCAGCAGTGATAACGGGATGAATGAAAAACTGTTTTTT.